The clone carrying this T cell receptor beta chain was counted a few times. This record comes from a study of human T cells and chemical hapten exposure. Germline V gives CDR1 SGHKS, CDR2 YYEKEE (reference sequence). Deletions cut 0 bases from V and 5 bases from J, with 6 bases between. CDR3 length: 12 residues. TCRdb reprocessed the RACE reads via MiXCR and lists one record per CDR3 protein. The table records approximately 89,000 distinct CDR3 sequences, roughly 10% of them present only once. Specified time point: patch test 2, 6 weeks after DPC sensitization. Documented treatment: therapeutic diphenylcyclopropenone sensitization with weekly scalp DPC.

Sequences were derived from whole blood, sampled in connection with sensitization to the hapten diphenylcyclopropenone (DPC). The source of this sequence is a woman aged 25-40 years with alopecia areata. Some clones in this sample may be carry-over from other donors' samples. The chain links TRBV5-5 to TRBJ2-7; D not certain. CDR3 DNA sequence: TGTGCCAGCAGCTTGGACATGAACGAGCAGTACTTC. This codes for CASSLDMNEQYF. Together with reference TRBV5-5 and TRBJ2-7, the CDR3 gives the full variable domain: DAGVTQSPTHLIKTRGQQVTLRCSPISGHKSVSWYQQVLGQGPQFIFQYYEKEERGRGNFPDRFSARQFPNYSSELNVNALLLGDSALYLCASSLDMNEQYFGPGTRLTVT.